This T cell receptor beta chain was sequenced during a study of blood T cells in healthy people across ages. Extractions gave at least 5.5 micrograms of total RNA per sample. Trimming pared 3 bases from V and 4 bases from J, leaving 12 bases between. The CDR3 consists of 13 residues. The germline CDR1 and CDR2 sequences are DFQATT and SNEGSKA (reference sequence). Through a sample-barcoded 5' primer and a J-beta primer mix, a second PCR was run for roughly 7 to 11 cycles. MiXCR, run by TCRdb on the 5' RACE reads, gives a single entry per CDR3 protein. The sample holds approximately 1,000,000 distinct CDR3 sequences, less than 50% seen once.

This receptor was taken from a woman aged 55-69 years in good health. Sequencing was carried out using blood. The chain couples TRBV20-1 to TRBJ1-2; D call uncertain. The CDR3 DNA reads TGCAGTGCTAGGGGTACCCGCGTCTATGGCTACACCTTC. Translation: CSARGTRVYGYTF.